This T cell receptor (beta chain) was identified in a study of cytomegalovirus exposure and HLA in healthy donors. Researchers ran the PCR with 60 Vbeta and 13 Jbeta primers. Only in-frame clones appear in the TCRdb table, and some are missing; sequencing was by immunoSEQ multiplex PCR. Among about 78,000 clones, around 70% were seen once, and the ten largest hold approximately 12%. Germline values: CDR1 MGHRA, CDR2 YSYEKL. The CDR3 is 14 amino acids. V shed 1 base and J shed 0 bases, with 4 bases lying between them. The clonotype was recovered from a woman aged 40 to 55 in good health and CMV-seropositive. Sequencing was carried out using PBMCs. This chain links TRBV4-1 with TRBJ1-3; no firm D call. CDR3 sequence reads: CASSQGSSGNTIYF. The CDR3 bases are TGCGCCAGCAGCCAAGGGAGCTCTGGAAACACCATATATTTT.